These 8 T cell receptor beta chains were all obtained from the same sample, sequenced in a study of blood T cell repertoires in COVID-19. Libraries were prepared by immunoSEQ multiplex PCR; TCRdb keeps only in-frame clonotypes and omits some of them. The sample holds about 260,000 clones, around 86% seen once. Sequencing was carried out using PBMCs or T cells enriched from blood (not recorded which). These receptors were collected from a woman aged 45-65 years who had recovered from COVID-19.

This clone came up once. V is TRBV27 and J is TRBJ1-3, with D possibly matching TRBD1 (5 bases). Per the germline V gene, CDR1 is MNHEY and CDR2 is SMNVEV (reference sequence). Trimming took off 2 bases at V and 1 base at J, with 6 bases between the two ends. The CDR3 runs 14 residues. The CDR3, as DNA: TGTGCCAGCAGTTTAGGGGGGTCTGGAAACACCATATATTTT. The encoded protein is CASSLGGSGNTIYF.

The chain links TRBV28 to TRBJ2-7; 7 bases are shared with TRBD2. V lost 2 bases, J lost 2 bases, and 12 bases stayed unmatched. In germline, CDR1 is MDHEN, CDR2 SYDVKM. The CDR3 consists of 17 residues. The CDR3 DNA is TGTGCCAGCAGTTTAGGGTCGACTAGCCGACGAACCTACGAGCAGTACTTC. This gives the protein CASSLGSTSRRTYEQYF.

The rearrangement joins TRBV2 to TRBJ1-2; D remains ambiguous. CDR1 and CDR2 (germline): SNHLY, FYNNEI. The V end lost 2 bases, the J end lost 4 bases, and 11 bases lay between the germline ends. There are 14 residues in the CDR3. The CDR3: CASSELRGAYGYTF. The DNA for the CDR3 is TGTGCCAGCAGTGAACTTCGGGGAGCCTATGGCTACACCTTC.

The J gene is TRBJ1-3, the V gene TRBV6-5; TRBD1 matches 7 bases. CDR3 size: 15 residues. After removal of 6 bases from V and 4 bases from J, the junction contained 9 bases not matched to a gene. Germline V gene sequence: CDR1 MNHEY, CDR2 SVGAGI. CDR3 DNA sequence: TGTGCCAGCAGGTTCGACAGGGCCCCCGGAAACACCATATATTTT. This codes for CASRFDRAPGNTIYF.

The rearrangement joins TRBV19 to TRBJ1-2; TRBD1 is a possible D gene (6 bases). This CDR3 contains 15 residues. Germline loops: CDR1 LNHDA, CDR2 SQIVND (reference sequence). V lost 5 bases and J lost 0, with 13 bases in between. The CDR3 is CASSGGGAPNYGYTF. CDR3 in DNA: TGTGCCAGTAGTGGGGGGGGCGCTCCTAACTATGGCTACACCTTC.

The V gene is TRBV12-2, the J gene TRBJ2-7; the D call in the table, TRBD2, was not verified against the DNA. TRBV12-2 is a recognized pseudogene. This CDR3 is 17 amino acids long. The CDR3: CASRLGGSSGGAYEQYF. For the CDR3, the DNA is TGTGCAAGTCGCCTCGGTGGATCTAGCGGGGGGGCCTACGAGCAGTACTTC.

The V and J genes are TRBV11-3 and TRBJ2-1, with TRBD1 matching 7 bases. V was clipped by 5 bases and J by 0 bases; unmatched bases: 7. This CDR3 spans 16 amino acids. Germline V lookup: CDR1 SGHNT, CDR2 YENEEA. Here the CDR3 DNA reads TGTGCCAGCAGCCCAGCGGCAGGGGGCTCCTACAATGAGCAGTTCTTC. Translation gives CASSPAAGGSYNEQFF.

The chain employs TRBV20-1 and TRBJ2-5; TRBD2 aligns across 7 bases. The germline V gene encodes CDR1 DFQATT and CDR2 SNEGSKA (reference sequence). V was pared by 3 bases and J by 5 bases, with 12 bases of the junction left unmatched. This CDR3 is 15 amino acids long. CDR3 DNA sequence: TGCAGTGCTAGTATGCCCGCGGGAGTGGGGGAGACCCAGTACTTC. Translating it yields CSASMPAGVGETQYF.